This TCR beta chain was sequenced for a study of tumor-infiltrating lymphocytes in primary liver carcinoma. Study information: Tumors, staged T1-T3 N0M0, spanned about 4 to 10 cm.

Constant-region priming of approximately 0.55 ug total RNA yielded TCR beta cDNA. Each TCR beta library was derived from three nested multiplex PCR rounds that employed slightly modified ARM-PCR. Investigators reported that the first two PCR rounds, at 10 cycles each, used TRBV1-TRBV30 forward primers with a C-beta reverse primer. TCRdb re-called the multiplex PCR reads with MiXCR, one entry per CDR3 protein. Here the sample spans under 110,000 distinct CDR3 sequences, about 62% being singletons. This clonotype was counted once. The target antigen is unknown. The CDR3 spans 13 residues. Trimming pared 3 bases from V and 9 bases from J, leaving 14 bases between. The germline gives CDR1 LNHDA, CDR2 SQIVND (reference sequence). Whole-study results and caveats: The 250 largest clones made up significantly more of tumor than blood repertoires (p = 0.039).

Taking about 19-31 mg of unsorted bulk tissue, the authors co-extracted RNA and DNA. This TCR was recovered from a woman aged 55 to 70 with primary liver carcinoma and hepatitis B virus infection. This chain connects TRBV19 to TRBJ1-2; D unresolved. The specimen sequenced was liver tumor tissue from sampling region 2. The subset denotes: tumor region T2, inferior pole. CDR3 sequence reads: CASSIDLVRSYTF. CDR3 nucleotide sequence: TGTGCCAGTAGTATCGACCTAGTACGGAGCTACACCTTC.